This TCR beta chain comes out of a study of cytomegalovirus exposure and HLA in healthy donors. In its sample, this clone was seen once. Its antigen is still unknown. There are 14 residues in the CDR3. The germline V gene has CDR1 SGHTA and CDR2 FQGTGA. V was pared by 5 bases and J by 5 bases, with 15 bases between. The PCR employed 60 Vbeta primers together with 13 Jbeta primers. As processed by the authors: It was a later analysis that counted about 80 million unique TCR beta chains, of which roughly 11 million were shared. Sequencing used immunoSEQ multiplex PCR; TCRdb keeps in-frame clones, though not all of them. D and trimming were read from the DNA, whereas the V and J calls and clone size are those reported in that table. The sample includes a few hundred thousand clones, about 86% seen only once; the top ten take about 7.3%. Study-wide results and limits: Later on, an analysis showed TCR association rates differing by HLA locus, with DRB1 the most and HLA-C the fewest.

Sequencing was carried out using PBMCs. This clonotype was sampled from a woman aged 55-70 years in good health and CMV-seropositive. This sequence joins TRBV7-3 and TRBJ1-1; D unresolved. The DNA of the CDR3 is TGTGCCAGCAGCCCAAGCGGGAGGAGGACTGAAGCTTTCTTT. This gives the protein CASSPSGRRTEAFF.